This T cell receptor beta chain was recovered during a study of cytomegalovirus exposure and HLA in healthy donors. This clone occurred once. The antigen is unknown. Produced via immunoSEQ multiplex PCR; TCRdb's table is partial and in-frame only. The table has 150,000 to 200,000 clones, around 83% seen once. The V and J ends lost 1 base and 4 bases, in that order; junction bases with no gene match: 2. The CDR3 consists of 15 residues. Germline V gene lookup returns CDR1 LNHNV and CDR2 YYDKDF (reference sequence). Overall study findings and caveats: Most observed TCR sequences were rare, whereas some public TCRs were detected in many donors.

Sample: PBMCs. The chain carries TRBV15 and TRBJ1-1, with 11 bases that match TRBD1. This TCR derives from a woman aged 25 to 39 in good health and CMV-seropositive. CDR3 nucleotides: TGTGCCACCAGCAGAGGGACAGGGGGCGTCACTGAAGCTTTCTTT. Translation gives CATSRGTGGVTEAFF.